These 20 T cell receptor beta chains were sequenced from one sample in a study of beta chain features in type 1 diabetes. Findings of the study overall: A moderate, significant TCRB CDR3 shortening appeared in type 1 diabetes across four CD4+ subsets.

Of the isolated RNA, all was reverse transcribed, and so the sequenced material was expressed TCRB transcripts. TCRdb's table, derived via immunoSEQ multiplex PCR, lists solely in-frame clones and lacks some. Among a few hundred thousand clones listed, about 12% were seen once. For these receptors, no antigen is known. Sequencing used naive CD4+ T cells from blood. These receptors were collected from a woman between 18 and 29 years old with type 1 diabetes.

Only a few counts were recorded for this clone. This chain joins TRBV7-8 and TRBJ1-4, with TRBD1 matching over 7 bases. The V and J ends lost 5 bases and 5 bases, in that order; junction bases with no gene match: 5. The CDR3 extends over 14 amino acids. Germline V lookup: CDR1 SGHVS, CDR2 FQNEAQ. In DNA, the CDR3 is TGTGCCAGCAGCGCGGGACAGAGAAATGAAAAACTGTTTTTT. Translated, it gives CASSAGQRNEKLFF. The full variable domain, in which reference TRBV7-8 and TRBJ1-4 provide the parts outside the CDR3, is GAGVSQSPRYKVAKRGQDVALRCDPISGHVSLFWYQQALGQGPEFLTYFQNEAQLDKSGLPSDRFFAERPEGSVSTLKIQRTQQEDSAVYLCASSAGQRNEKLFFGSGTQLSVL.

The chain recombines TRBV30 with TRBJ1-4, with a tentative D call TRBD1 (6 bases). CDR1 is GTSNPN and CDR2 is SVGIG in the germline V gene (reference sequence). Trimming took 4 bases from V and 0 from J, leaving 9 bases between them. The CDR3 length is 14 residues. Written as DNA, the CDR3 is TGTGCCTGGACTACAGGGACAACTAATGAAAAACTGTTTTTT. This gives the protein CAWTTGTTNEKLFF. The full variable domain, rest sourced from reference TRBV30 and TRBJ1-4, is SQTIHQWPATLVQPVGSPLSLECTVEGTSNPNLYWYRQAAGRGLQLLFYSVGIGQISSEVPQNLSASRPQDRQFILSSKKLLLSDSGFYLCAWTTGTTNEKLFFGSGTQLSVL.

The chain recombines TRBV6-5 with TRBJ2-7; the match to TRBD1 covers 7 bases. V lost 2 bases to trimming and J lost 3 bases; unmatched junction nucleotides: 1. This CDR3 contains 13 residues. CDR1 and CDR2 (germline): MNHEY, SVGAGI. CDR3 residues: CASSYGTVYEQYF. CDR3 bases: TGTGCCAGCAGTTACGGGACAGTCTACGAGCAGTACTTC.

The V gene is TRBV14, the J gene TRBJ2-5; D is unresolved. CDR1 and CDR2 from the germline V gene are SGHDN and FVKESK. This CDR3 has 14 amino acids. Between the trimmed V and J ends, which lost 2 bases and 3 bases, there was a span of 10 bases. CDR3 nucleotide sequence: TGTGCCAGCAGCCAAAGAACAGCTAAAGAGACCCAGTACTTC. Its protein product is CASSQRTAKETQYF.

This clone was picked up a small number of times. This rearrangement joins TRBV6-5 to TRBJ2-5; 7 nucleotides agree with TRBD2. CDR1 is MNHEY and CDR2 is SVGAGI in the germline V gene. Germline trimming cut 5 bases from V and 2 bases from J; bases unmatched to any gene: 2. CDR3 length equals 13 residues. DNA of the CDR3: TGTGCCAGCAGTGGGAGGGTTCAAGAGACCCAGTACTTC. This sequence encodes CASSGRVQETQYF.

This clone turned up a few times. The chain is built from TRBV10-1 and TRBJ2-1, with TRBD2 identical over 10 bases. The CDR3 consists of 16 residues. V shed 1 base, J shed 6 bases, and the junction held 6 bases outside the gene matches. The germline CDR1 and CDR2 sequences are WNHNN and SYGVQD (reference sequence). This CDR3 reads CASSEWASGGLNEQFF. As DNA, the CDR3 is TGCGCCAGCAGTGAGTGGGCTAGCGGGGGCCTCAATGAGCAGTTCTTC.

The chain combines TRBV7-2 with TRBJ1-5; tentatively, D is TRBD1 (6 bases). The CDR3 has 15 residues. Trimming shortened V by 5 bases and J by 4 bases, and 15 bases separated the two germline ends. Germline CDR1 SGHTA, CDR2 FQGNSA. The CDR3 protein is CASSPRGGRNQPQHF. The CDR3 nucleotides are TGTGCCAGCAGCCCTCGGGGGGGCCGGAATCAGCCCCAGCATTTT.

As regards this clone: In the same sample, other DNA sequences code for this CDR3. The chain combines TRBV7-2 with TRBJ2-3; a possible D gene is TRBD1 (6 bases). The CDR3 extends over 15 amino acids. The V gene's germline CDR1 is SGHTA and CDR2 FQGNSA. V lost 1 base and J lost 0, with 8 bases in between. For the CDR3, the DNA is TGTGCCAGCAGCTTAGGGGGGCTAAGCACAGATACGCAGTATTTT. It encodes CASSLGGLSTDTQYF.

This clone was observed a few times. The genes are TRBV7-3 and TRBJ2-1, with D maybe TRBD2 (6 bases). Germline CDR1 SGHTA, CDR2 FQGTGA. The CDR3 is 15 residues long. V shed 4 bases and J shed 2 bases, with 12 bases lying between them. The CDR3 reads CASSSGAGTYNEQFF. The CDR3 DNA reads as TGTGCCAGCAGCTCCGGAGCGGGTACCTACAATGAGCAGTTCTTC.

This clone has just a few counts. The chain employs TRBV4-3 and TRBJ1-2, with a tentative D call TRBD1 (5 bases). CDR3 size: 14 residues. Germline V gene data show CDR1 as LGHNA and CDR2 as YSLEER. Between the trimmed V and J ends, which lost 0 bases and 7 bases, there was a span of 12 bases. This CDR3 reads CASSQDRAGSGYTF. CDR3 coding DNA: TGCGCCAGCAGCCAAGATAGGGCAGGGTCTGGCTACACCTTC.

As regards this clone: Other DNA sequences in this sample translate to the same CDR3. The chain has TRBV5-4 and TRBJ2-3; D remains ambiguous. This CDR3 has 12 amino acids. Per germline, CDR1 SGHNT and CDR2 YYREEE (reference sequence). V gave up 3 bases and J gave up 0 bases, with 2 bases separating them. CDR3 coding DNA: TGTGCCAGCAGCTCAAGCACAGATACGCAGTATTTT. This translates into CASSSSTDTQYF.

This clone has a handful of counts. The chain recombines TRBV4-3 with TRBJ2-3; TRBD2 matches at 8 bases. The length of the CDR3 is 20 residues. J lost 0 bases, V lost 1 base, and 15 bases had no gene match. The V gene's germline CDR1 is LGHNA and CDR2 YSLEER. CDR3 amino acids: CASSQGWTSRNLSSTDTQYF. The CDR3 DNA reads TGCGCCAGCAGCCAAGGGTGGACTAGCCGTAACCTTAGTAGCACAGATACGCAGTATTTT.

The genes are TRBV10-3 and TRBJ2-3, with 7 bases matching TRBD1. Germline loops: CDR1 ENHRY, CDR2 SYGVKD. The CDR3 consists of 14 residues. The V segment lost 6 bases and the J segment 4 bases; nucleotides outside the gene matches: 7. The CDR3: CAIRDTGVPDTQYF. Here the CDR3 DNA reads TGTGCCATCAGAGACACAGGGGTTCCAGATACGCAGTATTTT.

The J gene is TRBJ1-5, the V gene TRBV7-2; tentative D call: TRBD1 (5 bases). Trimming cost V 0 bases and J 4 bases, with 10 bases left between them. CDR1 is SGHTA and CDR2 is FQGNSA in the germline V gene. CDR3 length: 15 residues. This CDR3 is CASSLAGGENQPQHF. The CDR3 DNA reads TGTGCCAGCAGCTTAGCGGGGGGGGAGAATCAGCCCCAGCATTTT.

The chain recombines TRBV27 with TRBJ2-7, with D possibly being TRBD1 (6 bases). V gave up 5 bases and J gave up 2 bases, with 10 bases separating them. The germline CDR1 and CDR2 sequences are MNHEY and SMNVEV (reference sequence). CDR3 length: 13 amino acids. The CDR3 loop reads CASSLTGPYEQYF. CDR3 bases: TGTGCCAGCAGTCTAACAGGGCCCTACGAGCAGTACTTC.

The V and J genes are TRBV19 and TRBJ2-2, with 7 bases aligning to TRBD1. The CDR3 is 19 residues long. Trimming cost V 5 bases and J 2 bases; bases outside gene matches: 17. Germline V lookup: CDR1 LNHDA, CDR2 SQIVND (reference sequence). The chain's CDR3 is CASSVNSTPRGPNTGELFF. CDR3 sequence (DNA): TGTGCCAGTAGTGTCAATTCGACCCCAAGGGGGCCCAACACCGGGGAGCTGTTTTTT.

The J gene is TRBJ1-5, the V gene TRBV7-2; D not certain. The V gene's germline CDR1 is SGHTA and CDR2 FQGNSA. The V gene lost 0 bases and the J gene lost 6 bases, with 12 bases spanning the gap. This CDR3 has 15 amino acids. As DNA, the CDR3 is TGTGCCAGCAGCTTAGCGGCGGGAGGGTCTCAGCCCCAGCATTTT. Protein: CASSLAAGGSQPQHF.

This clone appeared a few times. This sequence joins TRBV30 and TRBJ1-1; D remains ambiguous. Trimming took off 4 bases at V and 3 bases at J, with 12 bases between the two ends. Per the germline V gene, CDR1 is GTSNPN and CDR2 is SVGIG (reference sequence). CDR3 length: 13 residues. CDR3: CAWMASGDTEAFF. CDR3 in DNA: TGTGCCTGGATGGCGTCCGGGGACACTGAAGCTTTCTTT.

This clone appeared a few times. The chain carries TRBV5-6 and TRBJ2-3; the match to TRBD2 covers 11 bases. Per germline, CDR1 SGHDT and CDR2 YYEEEE. The trim removed 1 base at V and 1 base at J, leaving 2 bases unmatched. The CDR3 runs 16 residues. The CDR3 DNA follows: TGTGCCAGCAGCTTGACTAGCGGGGGACGCACAGATACGCAGTATTTT. It yields the protein CASSLTSGGRTDTQYF.

V usage is TRBV5-1 and J usage is TRBJ2-1; TRBD2 is a possible D gene (6 bases). Between the trimmed V and J ends, which lost 5 bases and 10 bases, there was a span of 19 bases. This CDR3 is built from 14 residues. Germline CDR1 SGHRS, CDR2 YFSETQ. CDR3 sequence reads: CASSPGGSDREQFF. In DNA form, the CDR3 reads TGCGCCAGCAGTCCCGGAGGGAGCGACCGCGAGCAGTTCTTC.